This is a list of T cell receptor beta chains from one sample in a study of OX40 agonist ivuxolimab in advanced cancers. Repertoires were generated with immunoSEQ multiplex PCR, while TCRdb's copy carries only in-frame clones and drops some. Of tens of thousands of clones in the sample, about 82% were seen once. The sequences come from CD4+ or CD8+ T cells sorted from blood, collected in a trial of the OX40 agonist ivuxolimab. All receptors derive from an adult with an advanced solid tumor such as melanoma, head and neck, liver or kidney cancer. Each CDR3 is given with its conserved first and last residue. D genes are given only for firm matches. Not all rows give a size; the values are once, few, many and, for expanded clones, a class.

v_gene: TRBV5-1; d_gene: NA; abundance: NA; j_gene: TRBJ2-2; CDR3aa: CASSPLMVVGELFF; CDR3nt: TGCGCCAGCAGCCCACTCATGGTGGTCGGGGAGCTGTTTTTT
v_gene: TRBV2; d_gene: NA; abundance: NA; j_gene: TRBJ1-6; CDR3aa: CASSPTDSYNSPLHF; CDR3nt: TGTGCCAGCAGTCCGACAGACAGCTATAATTCACCCCTCCACTTT
v_gene: TRBV5-6; d_gene: TRBD1; abundance: once; j_gene: TRBJ1-4; CDR3aa: CASSFGTGRNEKLFF; CDR3nt: TGTGCCAGCAGCTTCGGGACAGGCCGTAATGAAAAACTGTTTTTT
v_gene: TRBV29-1; d_gene: NA; abundance: NA; j_gene: TRBJ1-3; CDR3aa: CSALSGDSGNTIYF; CDR3nt: TGCAGCGCCCTAAGCGGCGACTCTGGAAACACCATATATTTT
v_gene: TRBV5-4; d_gene: NA; abundance: NA; j_gene: TRBJ2-5; CDR3aa: CASSQGVQGETQYF; CDR3nt: TGTGCCAGCAGCCAAGGAGTTCAGGGAGAGACCCAGTACTTC
v_gene: TRBV14; d_gene: TRBD2; abundance: NA; j_gene: TRBJ2-5; CDR3aa: CASSRGSGVYGGVLGTQYF; CDR3nt: TGTGCCAGCAGCCGGGGTTCCGGAGTTTACGGGGGGGTCCTCGGGACCCAGTACTTC
v_gene: TRBV9; d_gene: NA; abundance: once; j_gene: TRBJ2-5; CDR3aa: CASSVAATAYQETQYF; CDR3nt: TGTGCCAGCAGCGTAGCTGCGACCGCGTACCAAGAGACCCAGTACTTC
v_gene: TRBV2; d_gene: NA; abundance: NA; j_gene: TRBJ1-4; CDR3aa: CASSAQIEKLFF; CDR3nt: TGTGCCAGCAGTGCCCAGATTGAAAAACTGTTTTTT
v_gene: TRBV27; d_gene: NA; abundance: NA; j_gene: TRBJ2-4; CDR3aa: CASSLGTSGRNIQYF; CDR3nt: TGTGCCAGCAGCTTAGGGACATCGGGCCGAAACATTCAGTACTTC
v_gene: TRBV11-1; d_gene: NA; abundance: NA; j_gene: TRBJ2-2; CDR3aa: CASSPRRRELFF; CDR3nt: TGTGCCAGCAGCCCTCGACGACGGGAGCTGTTTTTT
v_gene: TRBV9; d_gene: TRBD1; abundance: few; j_gene: TRBJ1-2; CDR3aa: CASSVVGTGSGYTF; CDR3nt: TGTGCCAGCAGCGTAGTTGGGACAGGGAGTGGCTACACCTTC
v_gene: TRBV10-3; d_gene: NA; abundance: NA; j_gene: TRBJ2-3; CDR3aa: CAISGRRGTQYF; CDR3nt: TGTGCCATCAGTGGAAGACGTGGTACGCAGTATTTT
v_gene: TRBV28; d_gene: NA; abundance: NA; j_gene: TRBJ1-4; CDR3aa: CASSFQAREKLFF; CDR3nt: TGTGCCAGCAGTTTCCAGGCTCGTGAAAAACTGTTTTTT